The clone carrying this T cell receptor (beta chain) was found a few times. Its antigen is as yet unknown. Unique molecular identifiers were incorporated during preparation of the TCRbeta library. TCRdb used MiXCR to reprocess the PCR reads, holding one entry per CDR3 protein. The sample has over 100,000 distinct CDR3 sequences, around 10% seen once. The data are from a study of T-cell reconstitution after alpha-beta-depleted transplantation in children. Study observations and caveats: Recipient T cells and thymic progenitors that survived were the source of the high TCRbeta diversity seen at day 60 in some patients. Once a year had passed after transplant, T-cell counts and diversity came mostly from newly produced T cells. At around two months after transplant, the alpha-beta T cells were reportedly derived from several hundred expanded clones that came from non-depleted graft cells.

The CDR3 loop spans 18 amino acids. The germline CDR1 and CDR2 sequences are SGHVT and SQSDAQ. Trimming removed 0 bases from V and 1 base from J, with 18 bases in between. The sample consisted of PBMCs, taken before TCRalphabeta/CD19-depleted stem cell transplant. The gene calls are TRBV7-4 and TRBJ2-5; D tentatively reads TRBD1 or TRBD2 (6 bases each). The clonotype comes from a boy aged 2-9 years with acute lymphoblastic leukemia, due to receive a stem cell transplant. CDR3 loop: CASSLAGGSVSRQETQYF. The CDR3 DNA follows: TGTGCCAGCAGCTTAGCGGGGGGCTCAGTGTCCCGCCAAGAGACCCAGTACTTC.